Following are 14 T cell receptor beta chains from one sample sequenced in a study of cytomegalovirus exposure and HLA in healthy donors. Using immunoSEQ multiplex PCR, the repertoire was profiled, and TCRdb retains in-frame clones only, with some absent. The sample yields about 160,000 clones, around 85% seen once. Sequences were obtained from PBMCs. All receptors come from a man aged 25-40 years in good health and CMV-seropositive.

This clone was picked up one time. V is TRBV6-1 and J is TRBJ1-4; 10 nucleotides match TRBD1. Trimming at V came to 10 bases and at J to 4 bases, leaving 3 bases not matched to a gene. Germline CDR1 MNHNS, CDR2 SASEGT. The CDR3 contains 13 residues. CDR3 in DNA: TGTGCCATTTGGGACAGGGGTAATGAAAAACTGTTTTTT. The encoded protein is CAIWDRGNEKLFF.

This chain joins TRBV30 and TRBJ2-7; possible D gene TRBD2, 7 bases. CDR1 and CDR2 from the germline V gene are GTSNPN and SVGIG (reference sequence). CDR3 size: 15 residues. The germline V and J ends were trimmed by 0 bases and 6 bases, with 18 bases remaining between them. CDR3 residues: CAWSVPGGTLSEQYF. In nucleotides, the CDR3 is TGTGCCTGGAGTGTACCGGGGGGCACCCTCTCCGAGCAGTACTTC.

This clone was observed a single time. The chain has TRBV15 and TRBJ2-5; 12 bases are shared with TRBD2. Per the germline V gene, CDR1 is LNHNV and CDR2 is YYDKDF (reference sequence). The CDR3 consists of 17 residues. J was trimmed by 1 base and V by 1 base; bases with no gene match: 4. In DNA, the CDR3 is TGTGCCACCAGCAGAGGACTAGCGGGGGCTCCCCAAGAGACCCAGTACTTC. Translated, it gives CATSRGLAGAPQETQYF.

The chain combines TRBV4-3 with TRBJ2-3, with TRBD1 matching over 7 bases. The CDR3 runs to 19 residues. V was pared by 0 bases and J by 1 base, with 13 bases of the junction left unmatched. The germline V gene encodes CDR1 LGHNA and CDR2 YSLEER. DNA for the CDR3: TGCGCCAGCAGCCAAGAGTCCCAGTTGCTCACAGGGGGCACAGATACGCAGTATTTT. Its protein product is CASSQESQLLTGGTDTQYF.

This clone was counted a single time. The V call is TRBV5-1, the J call TRBJ2-5; the match to TRBD2 covers 13 bases. The length of the CDR3 is 18 residues. The V gene end was trimmed by 3 bases and the J gene end by 2 bases; junction bases not matched to a gene: 10. Germline V gene data show CDR1 as SGHRS and CDR2 as YFSETQ. This CDR3 reads CASSSWTSGGARQETQYF. CDR3 sequence (DNA): TGCGCCAGCAGCTCCTGGACTAGCGGGGGAGCTAGACAAGAGACCCAGTACTTC. The full variable domain, rest sourced from reference TRBV5-1 and TRBJ2-5, is KAGVTQTPRYLIKTRGQQVTLSCSPISGHRSVSWYQQTPGQGLQFLFEYFSETQRNKGNFPGRFSGRQFSNSRSEMNVSTLELGDSALYLCASSSWTSGGARQETQYFGPGTRLLVL.

The rearrangement joins TRBV5-1 to TRBJ2-7; 7 nucleotides align to TRBD2. Germline CDR1 reads SGHRS; CDR2 reads YFSETQ. The CDR3 has 16 amino acids. V shed 0 bases and J 7 bases; nucleotides not matched to a gene: 13. As DNA, the CDR3 is TGCGCCAGCAGCTTGGCCGGAAGGGAGGGAAGAAGAGAGCAGTACTTC. It specifies CASSLAGREGRREQYF.

The V gene is TRBV27, the J gene TRBJ2-7; D is unclear. The CDR3 sequence is 13 residues long. Trimming took 5 bases from V and 2 from J, leaving 10 bases between them. The germline V gene encodes CDR1 MNHEY and CDR2 SMNVEV (reference sequence). The CDR3 region is CASSVSSTYEQYF. The CDR3 DNA is TGTGCCAGCAGTGTTTCAAGCACCTACGAGCAGTACTTC.

V and J are TRBV16 and TRBJ2-7; TRBD2 matches at 8 bases. Germline V gene data show CDR1 as KGHSY and CDR2 as FQNENV. Losses at the gene ends were 0 bases for V and 3 bases for J; bases not matched to a gene: 7. The CDR3 spans 16 residues. This chain's CDR3 is CASSQSKPAGDYEQYF. Here the CDR3 DNA reads TGTGCCAGCAGCCAATCGAAACCAGCGGGGGACTACGAGCAGTACTTC.

The V gene is TRBV18, the J gene TRBJ1-1; D is undetermined. CDR3 length: 11 amino acids. Germline values: CDR1 KGHSH, CDR2 LQKENI. Trimming left V 8 bases short and J 7 bases short, with 11 bases between. CDR3 DNA sequence: TGTGCCAGCAAAGCGGAGTTTGAAGCTTTCTTT. It is translated as CASKAEFEAFF. The full variable domain, completed using reference TRBV18 and TRBJ1-1, is NAGVMQNPRHLVRRRGQEARLRCSPMKGHSHVYWYRQLPEEGLKFMVYLQKENIIDESGMPKERFSAEFPKEGPSILRIQQVVRGDSAAYFCASKAEFEAFFGQGTRLTVV.

This clone was picked up a small number of times. The chain uses TRBV4-1 and TRBJ1-6; 7 nucleotides align to TRBD1. Germline V CDR1 and CDR2: MGHRA, YSYEKL. V shed 4 bases, J shed 8 bases, and the junction held 11 bases outside the gene matches. The length of the CDR3 is 16 residues. The CDR3 loop reads CASSPRQGIGYSPLHF. The DNA for the CDR3 is TGCGCCAGCAGCCCCCGACAGGGTATAGGCTATTCACCCCTCCACTTT.

This clone showed up just once. This rearrangement joins TRBV7-2 to TRBJ1-4; D may be TRBD1 (6 bases). CDR1 is SGHTA and CDR2 is FQGNSA in the germline V gene. The germline V and J ends were trimmed by 3 bases and 4 bases, with 9 bases remaining between them. The CDR3 is 14 amino acids. The CDR3 region is CASSLGAFNEKLFF. The CDR3 bases are TGTGCCAGCAGCTTGGGGGCCTTTAATGAAAAACTGTTTTTT.

This clone appeared a few times. This chain links TRBV15 with TRBJ2-1; D is unresolved. Trimming took 0 bases from V and 8 from J, leaving 5 bases between them. The CDR3 has 12 residues. CDR1 and CDR2 (germline): LNHNV, YYDKDF (reference sequence). The CDR3 loop reads CATSRDLDEQFF. DNA of the CDR3: TGTGCCACCAGCAGAGATCTCGATGAGCAGTTCTTC.

This sequence joins TRBV11-3 and TRBJ2-3, with 9 bases matching TRBD1. With 3 bases clipped from V and 4 bases from J, the junction kept 2 bases outside the gene matches. The germline V gene encodes CDR1 SGHNT and CDR2 YENEEA. This CDR3 is 14 amino acids long. The CDR3 here is CASSLRQGADTQYF. CDR3 in DNA: TGTGCCAGCAGCTTGAGACAGGGGGCAGATACGCAGTATTTT.

The J gene is TRBJ2-5, the V gene TRBV13; D unresolved. V was clipped by 5 bases and J by 7 bases, with 8 bases between them. Germline V gives CDR1 PRHDT, CDR2 FYEKMQ (reference sequence). CDR3 length: 11 amino acids. The CDR3 protein is CASSLRGTQYF. The CDR3 nucleotides read TGTGCCAGCAGCCTCCGAGGGACCCAGTACTTC.